These 12 T cell receptor beta chains share one sample of origin, sequenced in a study of CD8 T cells in ankylosing spondylitis. General study points: Among TCR beta sequences, a motif of several highly homologous variants appeared characteristic of ankylosing spondylitis blood.

For these TCRs, the target antigens are not known. Using its own MiXCR run on the 5' RACE reads, TCRdb lists one record per CDR3 protein. Among about 540,000 distinct CDR3 sequences, about an eighth were seen once, and the ten largest hold approximately 6.2%. Sequenced material: blood, either unsorted or a sorted T cell fraction (not recorded which). All receptors come from a male donor with ankylosing spondylitis.

This chain uses TRBV7-9 with TRBJ2-5; 14 bases are a match to TRBD2. This CDR3 region has 15 residues. The ends lost 5 bases at V and 5 bases at J; junction bases unmatched: 4. Germline CDR1 SEHNR, CDR2 FQNEAQ (reference sequence). In DNA, the CDR3 is TGTGCCAGCAGCCCTGGGACTAGCGGGAGTGAGACCCAGTACTTC. It specifies CASSPGTSGSETQYF.

In this sample, this clonotype turned up a few times. The chain joins TRBV2 to TRBJ2-2; D not resolved. From germline, CDR1 is SNHLY and CDR2 FYNNEI. V lost 9 bases, J lost 6 bases, and 14 bases lay in between. There are 13 residues in the CDR3. The CDR3 loop reads CASCPVGAGELFF. The CDR3 bases are TGTGCCAGTTGCCCAGTTGGGGCCGGGGAGCTGTTTTTT.

This clonotype came up a few times. V gene TRBV3-1 combines with J gene TRBJ2-7, with D possibly TRBD1 on 5 matching bases. CDR3 length: 14 amino acids. V lost 4 bases to trimming and J lost 0 bases, with 10 bases between them. CDR1 is LGHDT, CDR2 YNNKEL, per germline (reference sequence). The CDR3 region has the DNA TGTGCCAGCAGCCTAGGGGCCGGCTCCTACGAGCAGTACGTC. Translating gives CASSLGAGSYEQYV.

The chain uses TRBV19 and TRBJ2-3; TRBD2 aligns across 11 bases. Germline CDR1 LNHDA, CDR2 SQIVND (reference sequence). This CDR3 has 15 amino acids. V gave up 5 bases and J gave up 4 bases; unmatched junction bases: 5. CDR3 nucleotide sequence: TGTGCCAGTAGTTTTTCTAGCGGGAGGCCAGATACGCAGTATTTT. Translating gives CASSFSSGRPDTQYF. Complete variable domain (other parts from reference TRBV19 and TRBJ2-3): DGGITQSPKYLFRKEGQNVTLSCEQNLNHDAMYWYRQDPGQGLRLIYYSQIVNDFQKGDIAEGYSVSREKKESFPLTVTSAQKNPTAFYLCASSFSSGRPDTQYFGPGTRLTVL.

The chain employs TRBV11-2 and TRBJ2-5, with D tentatively TRBD1 (5 bases). The germline CDR1 and CDR2 sequences are SGHAT and FQNNGV. The CDR3 loop spans 15 amino acids. Trimming shortened V by 5 bases and J by 3 bases, and 16 bases separated the two germline ends. CDR3 DNA sequence: TGTGCCAGCAGCCCGAAGGGGTTTGGCGAAGAGACCCAGTACTTC. This sequence encodes CASSPKGFGEETQYF.

This clonotype has just a few counts. The V and J genes are TRBV5-1 and TRBJ2-3; D might be TRBD1 (5 bases). This CDR3 has 14 amino acids. Germline V gives CDR1 SGHRS, CDR2 YFSETQ. The germline V and J ends were trimmed by 0 bases and 3 bases, with 8 bases remaining between them. CDR3 DNA: TGCGCCAGCAGCTTGGAGGGGAAAACAGATACGCAGTATTTT. Encoded protein: CASSLEGKTDTQYF.

V and J are TRBV20-1 and TRBJ2-3; D remains unclear. CDR3 length equals 11 residues. CDR1 and CDR2 (germline): DFQATT, SNEGSKA (reference sequence). V was clipped by 1 base and J by 6 bases, with 5 bases between them. The CDR3 reads CSARVRDTQYF. DNA for the CDR3: TGCAGTGCTAGAGTGAGGGATACGCAGTATTTT.

The chain carries TRBV28 and TRBJ1-5; the match to TRBD1 covers 8 bases. This CDR3 comprises 15 residues. The germline V gene has CDR1 MDHEN and CDR2 SYDVKM. The junction had 5 bases not matched to a gene; V was cut back by 1 base and J by 6 bases. The CDR3 region is CASSLFRGQGQPQHF. In DNA, the CDR3 is TGTGCCAGCAGTTTATTTAGAGGACAGGGTCAGCCCCAGCATTTT.

This clonotype has ten or more counts. V gene TRBV7-9 combines with J gene TRBJ2-2; D ambiguous. Germline V gives CDR1 SEHNR, CDR2 FQNEAQ (reference sequence). This CDR3 comprises 12 residues. Trimming cost V 11 bases and J 5 bases, with 12 bases left between them. The CDR3 DNA follows: TGTGCCGGGGAACTCGGAACCGGGGAGCTGTTTTTT. Translating gives CAGELGTGELFF.

The chain joins TRBV10-3 to TRBJ1-1; D is perhaps TRBD1 (5 bases). CDR3 length equals 12 residues. Germline CDR1 ENHRY, CDR2 SYGVKD. The V end lost 5 bases, the J end lost 8 bases, and 12 bases lay between the germline ends. The DNA for the CDR3 is TGTGCCATCAGTATTCTGGGGGTAGAAGCTTTCTTT. This codes for CAISILGVEAFF.

The chain recombines TRBV18 with TRBJ1-4; the match to TRBD1 covers 8 bases. CDR3 size: 15 residues. V trimming: 5 bases; J trimming: 8 bases; junction bases outside the gene matches: 10. Germline values: CDR1 KGHSH, CDR2 LQKENI. CDR3 region: CASSSRQGADEKLFF. The CDR3 coding sequence is TGTGCCAGCTCATCGCGTCAGGGGGCGGACGAAAAACTGTTTTTT.

This clonotype has a handful of counts. CDR3 coding DNA: TGTGCCAGCACCGAACCCCCGGGAGGGCCTGGGAATGAGCAGTTCTTC. Its protein is CASTEPPGGPGNEQFF. This sequence joins TRBV6-2 or TRBV6-3 and TRBJ2-1, with 8 positions matching TRBD2. The germline gives CDR1 MNHEY, CDR2 SVGEGT. This CDR3 has 16 residues. Losses at the gene ends were 7 bases for V and 7 bases for J; bases not matched to a gene: 15.